Listed here are 27 T cell receptor beta chains from one sample, sequenced in a study of blood T cell repertoires in COVID-19. Some clones are missing from TCRdb's copy, which holds only in-frame ones; the method was immunoSEQ multiplex PCR. The sample yields some 250,000 clones, approximately 86% seen once. Material: peripheral blood. The origin of the receptors is a human donor in a cohort sampled during active COVID-19.

In this sample, this clone turned up a few times. The chain recombines TRBV5-4 with TRBJ2-3; tentatively, D is TRBD1 (5 bases). Germline CDR1 and CDR2: SGHNT and YYREEE (reference sequence). V was cut by 0 bases and J by 0 bases, with 11 bases left in between. This CDR3 region has 16 residues. CDR3 DNA sequence: TGTGCCAGCAGCTTGGACGACAGTCCCAGCACAGATACGCAGTATTTT. Its protein is CASSLDDSPSTDTQYF.

The V and J genes are TRBV10-3 and TRBJ1-1; D is possibly TRBD1 (5 bases). Germline lookup yields CDR1 ENHRY and CDR2 SYGVKD. CDR3 length equals 14 residues. Trimming took 2 bases from V and 3 from J, leaving 10 bases between them. CDR3 bases: TGTGCCATCAGTGAGAGGCAGGGCGACACTGAAGCTTTCTTT. Translation: CAISERQGDTEAFF.

The chain joins TRBV4-3 to TRBJ2-7; D is ambiguous. The CDR3 has 15 amino acids. The germline gives CDR1 LGHNA, CDR2 YSLEER. V lost 4 bases, J lost 5 bases, and 18 bases lay in between. The CDR3 loop reads CASSRLGASGDEQYF. CDR3 nucleotides: TGCGCCAGCAGCCGCCTAGGCGCGAGTGGAGACGAGCAGTACTTC.

The chain combines TRBV7-2 with TRBJ2-7; 8 nucleotides line up with TRBD1. The V segment lost 11 bases and the J segment 2 bases; nucleotides outside the gene matches: 8. The germline V gene encodes CDR1 SGHTA and CDR2 FQGNSA. This CDR3 spans 13 amino acids. In DNA, the CDR3 is TGTGCCGTAGGGACAGGAAGCGCCTACGAGCAGTACTTC. Its translation: CAVGTGSAYEQYF.

This clone showed up just once. The chain combines TRBV6-5 with TRBJ1-5; D unclear. Germline assignment: CDR1 MNHEY and CDR2 SVGAGI. The CDR3 has 15 amino acids. Deletions cut 3 bases from V and 2 bases from J, with 11 bases between. The CDR3 sequence is CASSYKFTGNQPQHF. As DNA, the CDR3 is TGTGCCAGCAGTTATAAGTTCACGGGCAATCAGCCCCAGCATTTT.

This chain uses TRBV6-2 or TRBV6-3 with TRBJ2-7; D remains unclear. This CDR3 is built from 12 residues. The germline V gene encodes CDR1 MNHEY and CDR2 SVGEGT. With 4 bases removed from V and 2 bases from J, the gap between germline ends came to 6 bases. CDR3 coding DNA: TGTGCCAGCAGTTTCCATCCCTACGAGCAGTACTTC. Translation: CASSFHPYEQYF.

The genes are TRBV12-5 and TRBJ2-4, with 8 bases identical to TRBD1. CDR1 LGHNT and CDR2 FRNRAP come from the germline V gene. Trimming cost V 2 bases and J 6 bases; bases outside gene matches: 9. The CDR3 totals 16 residues. CDR3 region: CASGLPRDRLSNIQYF. CDR3 DNA: TGTGCTAGTGGTTTGCCTCGGGACAGGCTATCAAACATTCAGTACTTC. Looking up the rest from reference TRBV12-5 and TRBJ2-4 gives the full variable domain: DARVTQTPRHKVTEMGQEVTMRCQPILGHNTVFWYRQTMMQGLELLAYFRNRAPLDDSGMPKDRFSAEMPDATLATLKIQPSEPRDSAVYFCASGLPRDRLSNIQYFGAGTRLSVL.

V and J are TRBV6-2 or TRBV6-3 and TRBJ2-7, with D possibly matching TRBD1 (6 bases). The CDR3 consists of 15 residues. Germline V gives CDR1 MNHEY, CDR2 SVGEGT. V lost 6 bases, J lost 0 bases, and 15 bases lay in between. In DNA form, the CDR3 reads TGTGCCAGCAGCCCCCGGACAGACCTCTCCTACGAGCAGTACTTC. Amino acids: CASSPRTDLSYEQYF.

This clone was seen just once. The chain has TRBV5-4 and TRBJ2-7; possibly TRBD1 for D (6 bases). V was cut by 4 bases and J by 0 bases, with 14 bases left in between. Per germline, CDR1 SGHNT and CDR2 YYREEE (reference sequence). CDR3 length: 15 residues. The CDR3 loop reads CASSPWNRDSYEQYF. The CDR3 DNA sequence: TGTGCCAGCAGCCCTTGGAACAGGGACTCCTACGAGCAGTACTTC. The entire variable domain, with the rest obtained from reference TRBV5-4 and TRBJ2-7, is as follows: ETGVTQSPTHLIKTRGQQVTLRCSSQSGHNTVSWYQQALGQGPQFIFQYYREEENGRGNFPPRFSGLQFPNYSSELNVNALELDDSALYLCASSPWNRDSYEQYFGPGTRLTVT.

V and J are TRBV7-9 and TRBJ2-1; TRBD1 is a possible D gene (5 bases). V dropped 5 bases and J dropped 4 bases, with 15 bases sitting between them. There are 15 residues in the CDR3. Germline loops: CDR1 SEHNR, CDR2 FQNEAQ (reference sequence). The CDR3 nucleotides read TGTGCCAGCAGCCAAAAGTCAGGGCAATACAATGAGCAGTTCTTC. Translation gives CASSQKSGQYNEQFF.

The chain is built from TRBV15 and TRBJ2-7; D unclear. Trimming cost V 0 bases and J 4 bases, with 7 bases left between them. CDR1 is LNHNV and CDR2 is YYDKDF in the germline V gene (reference sequence). The CDR3 length is 13 residues. The CDR3 reads CATSRDLPYEQYF. The CDR3 DNA sequence: TGTGCCACCAGCAGAGATCTTCCTTACGAGCAGTACTTC.

This clone was counted once. The J gene is TRBJ2-7, the V gene TRBV27, with TRBD1 matching 7 bases. CDR1 is MNHEY and CDR2 is SMNVEV in the germline V gene (reference sequence). The J segment lost 0 bases and the V segment lost 7 bases, leaving 6 bases of the junction unmatched. The CDR3 is 14 amino acids. This CDR3 is CASKGTEYSYEQYF. The CDR3, as DNA: TGTGCCAGCAAGGGGACAGAATACTCCTACGAGCAGTACTTC.

This chain joins TRBV7-6 and TRBJ1-1; TRBD1 might be the D (6 bases). The CDR3 runs to 19 residues. The V gene lost 5 bases and the J gene lost 1 base, with 26 bases spanning the gap. Germline V gene data show CDR1 as SGHVS and CDR2 as FNYEAQ. DNA for the CDR3: TGTGCCAGCAGCCCACCGCAGAGTTGGGGGCGGGTTCGGAACACTGAAGCTTTCTTT. It codes for CASSPPQSWGRVRNTEAFF.

The V and J genes are TRBV28 and TRBJ1-5; D perhaps matches TRBD1 (5 bases). Per the germline V gene, CDR1 is MDHEN and CDR2 is SYDVKM. This CDR3 is built from 14 residues. Trimming removed 11 bases at V and 1 base at J, with 15 bases between. This CDR3 reads CAGIRVPSNQPQHF. Written as DNA, the CDR3 is TGTGCCGGAATCAGGGTCCCCAGCAATCAGCCCCAGCATTTT.

V gene TRBV20-1 combines with J gene TRBJ1-2; D gene uncertain. The V gene lost 3 bases and the J gene lost 0 bases, with 8 bases spanning the gap. Germline lookup yields CDR1 DFQATT and CDR2 SNEGSKA (reference sequence). CDR3 length: 13 amino acids. CDR3 coding DNA: TGCAGTGCTAGTCCGAGGGCTAACTATGGCTACACCTTC. Residues: CSASPRANYGYTF.

The rearrangement uses TRBV5-1 and TRBJ2-3; 10 bases match TRBD2. CDR1 and CDR2 from the germline V gene are SGHRS and YFSETQ. The CDR3 contains 19 residues. Trimming removed 4 bases from V and 5 bases from J; junction bases left unmatched: 19. The CDR3 sequence: CASSPLGASLAGEKDTQYF. In DNA form, the CDR3 reads TGCGCCAGCAGCCCCTTGGGCGCCAGTCTAGCGGGGGAAAAAGATACGCAGTATTTT.

The genes are TRBV4-1 and TRBJ1-2; D may be TRBD1 (6 bases). Between the trimmed V and J ends, which lost 0 bases and 3 bases, there was a span of 11 bases. This CDR3 comprises 15 residues. Germline lookup yields CDR1 MGHRA and CDR2 YSYEKL. The CDR3 region has the DNA TGCGCCAGCAGCCAAGATGGGCAGGGGTACTATGGCTACACCTTC. Translation: CASSQDGQGYYGYTF.

The chain's CDR3 is CASSLTPSSGNTIYF. The CDR3 DNA reads as TGTGCCAGCAGCTTAACCCCGAGCTCTGGAAACACCATATATTTT. The rearrangement links TRBV7-3 to TRBJ1-3; D unclear. Germline-derived CDR1 and CDR2 are SGHTA and FQGTGA. V lost 0 bases to trimming and J lost 0 bases, with 6 bases between them. The CDR3 length is 15 residues.

The rearrangement joins TRBV12-3 or TRBV12-4 to TRBJ2-1; 10 positions match TRBD2. The CDR3 totals 13 residues. V lost 9 bases and J lost 6; bases outside the gene matches: 5. This CDR3 reads CASGLAVSNEQFF. CDR3 coding DNA: TGTGCCAGTGGACTAGCGGTTTCCAATGAGCAGTTCTTC.

This chain connects TRBV3-1 (or the pseudogene TRBV3-2) to TRBJ1-5; 8 bases map to TRBD1. This CDR3 is built from 14 residues. Looked up from germline, CDR1 is LGHDT and CDR2 is YNNKEL (reference sequence). V was pared by 5 bases and J by 7 bases, with 7 bases of the junction left unmatched. This CDR3 reads CASSIQGVSQPQHF. The CDR3 DNA reads TGTGCCAGCAGCATACAGGGGGTCAGCCAGCCCCAGCATTTT.

The genes are TRBV7-8 and TRBJ2-7; D is perhaps TRBD2 (6 bases). The length of the CDR3 is 12 residues. V was clipped by 1 base and J by 6 bases, with 7 bases between them. Germline V gene sequence: CDR1 SGHVS, CDR2 FQNEAQ. The CDR3 spells CASSLDGGEQYF. In DNA form, the CDR3 reads TGTGCCAGCAGCTTAGACGGGGGCGAGCAGTACTTC.

The rearrangement links TRBV25-1 to TRBJ1-2, with D possibly TRBD1 on 5 matching bases. Trimming removed 5 bases at V and 13 bases at J, with 20 bases between. The CDR3 length is 13 residues. In germline, CDR1 is MGHDK, CDR2 SYGVNS. The CDR3 region has the DNA TGTGCCAGCAGTCCCTGGGAGGGGCCCAACCCCACCTTC. Amino acids: CASSPWEGPNPTF.

The chain recombines TRBV19 with TRBJ1-4; no firm D call. Between the trimmed V and J ends, which lost 7 bases and 8 bases, there was a span of 11 bases. The CDR3 has 12 residues. From germline, CDR1 is LNHDA and CDR2 SQIVND (reference sequence). The CDR3 protein is CASMTRGEKLFF. The CDR3 coding sequence is TGTGCCAGTATGACCCGAGGAGAAAAACTGTTTTTT.

The chain carries TRBV10-3 and TRBJ2-7, with D possibly matching TRBD2 (5 bases). Looked up from germline, CDR1 is ENHRY and CDR2 is SYGVKD. V lost 2 bases to trimming and J lost 5 bases, with 10 bases between them. The CDR3 sequence is 13 residues long. The CDR3 DNA reads TGTGCCATCAGTGAGAGGGAGTTCCACGAGCAGTACTTC. As protein: CAISEREFHEQYF.

J is TRBJ2-7 and V is TRBV11-3, with D possibly being TRBD2 (6 bases). Trimming pared 1 base from V and 5 bases from J, leaving 15 bases between. The germline V gene encodes CDR1 SGHNT and CDR2 YENEEA. This CDR3 region has 15 residues. The CDR3 DNA reads TGTGCCAGCAGCTTAGTTTGGGCGGGAATACACGAGCAGTACTTC. Translating gives CASSLVWAGIHEQYF.

V and J are TRBV6-5 and TRBJ2-7; the match to TRBD1 covers 8 bases. CDR3 size: 14 residues. Trimming removed 7 bases from V and 1 base from J; junction bases left unmatched: 6. CDR1 MNHEY and CDR2 SVGAGI come from the germline V gene. CDR3 amino acids: CASNGQGRSYEQYF. CDR3 DNA sequence: TGTGCCAGCAATGGACAGGGTAGGTCCTACGAGCAGTACTTC.

The chain links TRBV7-9 to TRBJ2-3; 10 nucleotides line up with TRBD1. CDR3 size: 15 residues. Germline values: CDR1 SEHNR, CDR2 FQNEAQ (reference sequence). With 5 bases clipped from V and 4 bases from J, the junction kept 6 bases outside the gene matches. The CDR3 DNA follows: TGTGCCAGCAGCGCCCGGACAGGGGGAGCAGATACGCAGTATTTT. Its protein is CASSARTGGADTQYF.